Shown below are 26 T cell receptor beta chains from a single sample sequenced in a study of cytomegalovirus exposure and HLA in healthy donors (dated by TCRdb to 2016 to 2017). Library preparation used the immunoSEQ multiplex PCR assay. For the multiplex PCR, a mixture combining 60 forward primers for TCR Vbeta segments and 13 reverse primers for TCR Jbeta segments was used. The table comes from immuneACCESS by way of TCRdb, which keeps in-frame sequences with V and J called. Part of the clones is missing from these tables; in studies checked, under half for an unresolved V gene and the rest for unknown reasons. The sample yields under 200,000 clones; over 60% were counted once. The top ten constitute roughly 5% of the sample. The specimen sequenced was PBMCs. These receptors came from a man aged 40-49 years in good health and CMV-seronegative.

V and J are TRBV7-9 and TRBJ2-5, with 10 nucleotides matching TRBD2. This CDR3 is built from 17 residues. V trimming: 0 bases; J trimming: 5 bases; junction bases outside the gene matches: 9. Germline values: CDR1 SEHNR, CDR2 FQNEAQ (reference sequence). The chain's CDR3 is CASSLALASGSRETQYF. In nucleotides, the CDR3 is TGTGCCAGCAGCTTAGCGCTGGCTAGCGGGAGTCGGGAGACCCAGTACTTC.

The chain is built from TRBV25-1 and TRBJ1-3, with D unresolved. The CDR3 contains 12 residues. Germline V lookup: CDR1 MGHDK, CDR2 SYGVNS. Trimming stripped 7 bases from V and 2 bases from J, with 6 bases between. CDR3 amino acids: CASTLAGNTIYF. The CDR3 DNA is TGTGCCAGCACCCTCGCTGGAAACACCATATATTTT.

The chain carries TRBV6-5 and TRBJ2-1, with D tentatively TRBD2 (5 bases). V dropped 4 bases and J dropped 1 base, with 5 bases sitting between them. Germline-derived CDR1 and CDR2 are MNHEY and SVGAGI. This CDR3 has 13 residues. Here the CDR3 DNA reads TGTGCCAGCAGTTCGGGGTCCTACAATGAGCAGTTCTTC. This translates into CASSSGSYNEQFF.

V gene TRBV6-5 combines with J gene TRBJ1-1; tentative D call: TRBD1 (6 bases). This CDR3 has 13 residues. Deletions cut 6 bases from V and 4 bases from J, with 12 bases between. Per germline, CDR1 MNHEY and CDR2 SVGAGI. The CDR3 DNA follows: TGTGCCAGCAGCCTGGGGGCAGGCACTGAAGCTTTCTTT. This encodes CASSLGAGTEAFF.

The chain has TRBV5-5 and TRBJ2-5; 10 nucleotides agree with TRBD2. The ends lost 2 bases at V and 4 bases at J; junction bases unmatched: 17. Germline V gives CDR1 SGHKS, CDR2 YYEKEE (reference sequence). The CDR3 covers 19 residues. CDR3 in amino acids: CASSLSTGRSGRAPETQYF. The CDR3 bases are TGTGCCAGCAGCTTATCAACAGGGAGAAGCGGGAGGGCCCCAGAGACCCAGTACTTC.

The chain links TRBV7-9 to TRBJ2-3, with TRBD2 identical over 13 bases. Germline assignment: CDR1 SEHNR and CDR2 FQNEAQ (reference sequence). V shed 5 bases, J shed 0 bases, and the junction held 2 bases outside the gene matches. The length of the CDR3 is 16 residues. The CDR3 here is CASSAGLAGSTDTQYF. In DNA, the CDR3 is TGTGCCAGCAGCGCGGGACTAGCGGGGAGCACAGATACGCAGTATTTT.

On this clone: At one boundary the junction diverges from the germline segment, which might be a read error. The rearrangement links TRBV7-9 to TRBJ1-1, with TRBD1 identical over 8 bases. CDR3 length equals 17 residues. Germline lookup yields CDR1 SEHNR and CDR2 FQNEAQ (reference sequence). CDR3 nucleotides: TGTTCCAGCAGCGGGAAAAGGACAGGGAGCTTGAACACTGAAGCTTTCTTT. This sequence encodes CSSSGKRTGSLNTEAFF.

This clone was recorded a few times. The chain uses TRBV6-1 and TRBJ2-1; 8 bases match TRBD1. The junction had 12 bases not matched to a gene; V was cut back by 10 bases and J by 7 bases. The CDR3 has 14 amino acids. CDR1 and CDR2 from the germline V gene are MNHNS and SASEGT. Written as DNA, the CDR3 is TGTGCCATCAAAAAAGGGGACAGGAGAAATGAGCAGTTCTTC. It codes for CAIKKGDRRNEQFF.

The chain couples TRBV9 to TRBJ2-5; maybe TRBD2 (5 bases). CDR3 length equals 17 residues. Trimming removed 1 base at V and 4 bases at J, with 20 bases between. Germline CDR1 and CDR2: SGDLS and YYNGEE. The CDR3 loop reads CASSVMAQPGSGETQYF. CDR3 sequence (DNA): TGTGCCAGCAGCGTAATGGCACAGCCTGGGAGTGGAGAGACCCAGTACTTC.

The CDR3 DNA is TGTGCCAGCAGCTCAGGCGGGGTTTCGCCGCTCTATGGCTACACCTTC. This codes for CASSSGGVSPLYGYTF. The chain uses TRBV9 and TRBJ1-2; no clear D. There are 16 residues in the CDR3. The ends were cut back, 4 bases at V and 4 bases at J, with 20 bases in the middle. Germline lookup yields CDR1 SGDLS and CDR2 YYNGEE.

This chain connects TRBV30 to TRBJ2-4, with 9 bases identical to TRBD1. This CDR3 contains 15 residues. In germline, CDR1 is GTSNPN, CDR2 SVGIG (reference sequence). The junction had 5 bases not matched to a gene; V was cut back by 5 bases and J by 0 bases. This CDR3 reads CAWGGTGLAKNIQYF. The CDR3, as DNA: TGTGCCTGGGGGGGGACAGGGCTAGCCAAAAACATTCAGTACTTC.

V is TRBV11-3 and J is TRBJ2-2, with TRBD2 matching 7 bases. The length of the CDR3 is 15 residues. Germline trimming cut 0 bases from V and 4 bases from J; bases unmatched to any gene: 2. CDR1 is SGHNT, CDR2 YENEEA, per germline. CDR3 coding DNA: TGTGCCAGCAGCTTAGACCCGGGAGGCACCGGGGAGCTGTTTTTT. It translates to CASSLDPGGTGELFF. Supplemented by reference TRBV11-3 and TRBJ2-2, the full variable domain reads EAGVVQSPRYKIIEKKQPVAFWCNPISGHNTLYWYLQNLGQGPELLIRYENEEAVDDSQLPKDRFSAERLKGVDSTLKIQPAELGDSAVYLCASSLDPGGTGELFFGEGSRLTVL.

The chain employs TRBV2 and TRBJ2-7; 7 bases agree with TRBD2. The germline V gene has CDR1 SNHLY and CDR2 FYNNEI. V was pared by 7 bases and J by 0 bases, with 12 bases of the junction left unmatched. CDR3 size: 16 residues. The CDR3 DNA reads TGTGCCAGCACCACGACGGGGGGTAGACTCTCCTACGAGCAGTACTTC. It specifies CASTTTGGRLSYEQYF.

This clone was seen just once. The chain joins TRBV18 to TRBJ1-2; D uncertain. The V gene lost 1 base and the J gene lost 5 bases, with 14 bases spanning the gap. The CDR3 consists of 15 residues. Germline V gives CDR1 KGHSH, CDR2 LQKENI. CDR3 sequence (DNA): TGTGCCAGCTCACCACGTGAGGGCGGGCCATATGGCTACACCTTC. It is translated as CASSPREGGPYGYTF.

The CDR3 protein is CASGASSNQPQHF. The CDR3 coding sequence is TGTGCCAGTGGGGCCTCTAGCAATCAGCCCCAGCATTTT. The chain has TRBV19 and TRBJ1-5, with D possibly being TRBD1 (5 bases). Germline CDR1 is LNHDA and CDR2 is SQIVND (reference sequence). V lost 8 bases and J 0 bases, leaving 8 bases between the germline ends. This CDR3 region has 13 residues.

The CDR3 here is CASSMGQRETQYF. In DNA form, the CDR3 reads TGTGCCAGTAGTATGGGACAGAGAGAGACCCAGTACTTC. The chain couples TRBV19 to TRBJ2-5, with 7 positions matching TRBD1. Germline CDR1 LNHDA, CDR2 SQIVND (reference sequence). The CDR3 length is 13 residues. The junction had 2 bases not matched to a gene; V was cut back by 3 bases and J by 4 bases.

The chain links TRBV7-9 to TRBJ2-1; 9 positions agree with TRBD1. The CDR3 has 15 residues. Germline CDR1 reads SEHNR; CDR2 reads FQNEAQ (reference sequence). J gave up 5 bases and V 7 bases, and 9 bases lay outside the gene matches. The CDR3 loop reads CASNQFGTGHNEQFF. The CDR3 region has the DNA TGTGCCAGCAACCAATTTGGGACAGGGCACAATGAGCAGTTCTTC.

This rearrangement joins TRBV6-6 to TRBJ1-1; D not certain. V was shortened by 0 bases and J by 1 base, with 9 bases between the two germline ends. Per the germline V gene, CDR1 is MNHNY and CDR2 is SVGAGI (reference sequence). The CDR3 spans 15 residues. CDR3 amino acids: CASSYSRSPNTEAFF. The CDR3 DNA reads TGTGCCAGCAGTTACTCGAGGTCCCCGAACACTGAAGCTTTCTTT.

The chain employs TRBV10-3 and TRBJ2-1; the match to TRBD2 covers 10 bases. CDR1 ENHRY and CDR2 SYGVKD come from the germline V gene. The ends lost 6 bases at V and 0 bases at J; junction bases unmatched: 2. The CDR3 runs 15 residues. Here the CDR3 DNA reads TGTGCCATCAGCCGGACTAGCGGCTCCTACAATGAGCAGTTCTTC. Protein sequence: CAISRTSGSYNEQFF.

This clone was counted a few times. This chain links TRBV2 with TRBJ2-3; TRBD2 aligns across 9 bases. Germline-derived CDR1 and CDR2 are SNHLY and FYNNEI. The CDR3 runs to 14 residues. V lost 3 bases and J lost 5; bases outside the gene matches: 3. The DNA for the CDR3 is TGTGCCAGCAGTGAGATAGCGGGAGAAGATACGCAGTATTTT. It encodes CASSEIAGEDTQYF.

The chain has TRBV19 and TRBJ1-5, with D possibly TRBD1 on 5 matching bases. Germline V gene data show CDR1 as LNHDA and CDR2 as SQIVND (reference sequence). This CDR3 spans 13 amino acids. V was clipped by 10 bases and J by 5 bases, with 15 bases between them. The CDR3 region is CATLGGGDQPQHF. The CDR3 DNA sequence: TGTGCCACCCTAGGTGGGGGGGATCAGCCCCAGCATTTT. The variable domain in full, completed from reference TRBV19 and TRBJ1-5, reads DGGITQSPKYLFRKEGQNVTLSCEQNLNHDAMYWYRQDPGQGLRLIYYSQIVNDFQKGDIAEGYSVSREKKESFPLTVTSAQKNPTAFYLCATLGGGDQPQHFGDGTRLSIL.

The gene calls are TRBV4-3 and TRBJ2-5; the D gene is possibly TRBD1 (6 bases). The closer fit of TRBJ2-7 to the DNA end suggests the J call may be wrong. CDR3 size: 15 residues. CDR1 LGHNA and CDR2 YSLEER come from the germline V gene. The CDR3, as DNA: TGCGCCAGCAGCCAAGGCGCGAACAGGGATGGCGAGCAGTACTTC. It is translated as CASSQGANRDGEQYF.

The chain has TRBV5-8 and TRBJ2-5; 7 nucleotides agree with TRBD1. With 1 base clipped from V and 12 bases from J, the junction kept 3 bases outside the gene matches. In germline, CDR1 is SGHTS, CDR2 YDEGEE. The CDR3 is 11 residues long. The CDR3 loop is CASSLTGAEYF. The CDR3 nucleotides are TGTGCCAGCAGCTTGACAGGGGCCGAGTACTTC.

The V gene is TRBV5-1, the J gene TRBJ1-1; 7 bases match TRBD1. The V and J ends lost 4 bases and 0 bases, in that order; junction bases with no gene match: 15. CDR1 SGHRS and CDR2 YFSETQ come from the germline V gene. The CDR3 extends over 18 amino acids. The CDR3 coding sequence is TGCGCCAGCAGCGGCCACTTAGGGACAGAGTTTTTGAACACTGAAGCTTTCTTT. The encoded protein is CASSGHLGTEFLNTEAFF.

This chain connects TRBV5-1 to TRBJ2-5; 7 bases are shared with TRBD2. Germline V gene lookup returns CDR1 SGHRS and CDR2 YFSETQ. Losses at the gene ends were 1 base for V and 4 bases for J; bases not matched to a gene: 7. The CDR3 contains 15 residues. The CDR3 sequence is CASSLSGLGPETQYF. As DNA, the CDR3 is TGCGCCAGCAGCTTGAGTGGACTAGGGCCAGAGACCCAGTACTTC.

The rearrangement uses TRBV29-1 and TRBJ2-3; 9 bases are a match to TRBD1. CDR3 size: 14 residues. The J segment lost 1 base and the V segment lost 5 bases, leaving 4 bases of the junction unmatched. The germline CDR1 and CDR2 sequences are SQVTM and ANQGSEA. The CDR3 sequence is CSVWDRDRTDTQYF. Written as DNA, the CDR3 is TGCAGCGTTTGGGACAGGGACCGCACAGATACGCAGTATTTT.